This TCR beta chain is from a study of blood T cell repertoires in COVID-19. Libraries were prepared by immunoSEQ multiplex PCR; TCRdb keeps only in-frame clonotypes and omits some of them. The profile shows almost 250,000 clones, around 84% of them singletons. The CDR3 length is 13 residues. The junction had 10 bases not matched to a gene; V was cut back by 8 bases and J by 6 bases. CDR1 is GTSNPN and CDR2 is SVGIG in the germline V gene (reference sequence). The source is a woman between 50 and 59 years old who had recovered from COVID-19. The chain combines TRBV30 with TRBJ1-5; 7 nucleotides match TRBD1. The sequencing sample was made of PBMCs or T cells enriched from blood (not recorded which). The CDR3 loop reads CALSEGAGQPQHF. CDR3 bases: TGTGCCCTATCGGAGGGGGCGGGTCAGCCCCAGCATTTT.